The 8 T cell receptor beta chains in this list originate from one sample, sequenced in a study of siplizumab effects on memory and regulatory T cells. Clones were read by immunoSEQ multiplex PCR, and TCRdb kept only the in-frame ones, dropping some. The table includes tens of thousands of clones, roughly 97% detected once. What was sequenced was naive CD4+ T cells sorted from blood. The receptors were sampled from a human donor in good health.

The chain has TRBV4-1 and TRBJ2-7; TRBD2 matches at 8 bases. CDR1 and CDR2 from the germline V gene are MGHRA and YSYEKL. V shed 0 bases and J 5 bases; nucleotides not matched to a gene: 3. The CDR3 contains 14 residues. In nucleotides, the CDR3 is TGCGCCAGCAGCCAAGATTGGACTAGCCACGAGCAGTACTTC. This gives the protein CASSQDWTSHEQYF.

The chain employs TRBV6-5 and TRBJ2-7; no clear D. V lost 3 bases, J lost 1 base, and 13 bases lay in between. Germline V gene sequence: CDR1 MNHEY, CDR2 SVGAGI. This CDR3 has 15 residues. The CDR3 bases are TGTGCCAGCAGTTATAGGACGTCTCCGTCCTACGAGCAGTACTTC. Its translation: CASSYRTSPSYEQYF.

The chain joins TRBV18 to TRBJ1-3, with D uncertain. Germline CDR1 reads KGHSH; CDR2 reads LQKENI. The CDR3 is 13 amino acids. The V and J ends lost 2 bases and 4 bases respectively, with 6 bases between them. The CDR3 sequence: CASSPKQGNTIYF. The DNA of the CDR3 is TGTGCCAGCTCACCAAAACAGGGAAACACCATATATTTT. Using reference TRBV18 and TRBJ1-3 for the parts outside the CDR3, the full variable domain is NAGVMQNPRHLVRRRGQEARLRCSPMKGHSHVYWYRQLPEEGLKFMVYLQKENIIDESGMPKERFSAEFPKEGPSILRIQQVVRGDSAAYFCASSPKQGNTIYFGEGSWLTVV.

V gene TRBV18 combines with J gene TRBJ1-2; TRBD1 matches at 8 bases. This CDR3 region has 13 residues. CDR1 KGHSH and CDR2 LQKENI come from the germline V gene. V lost 5 bases to trimming and J lost 7 bases; unmatched junction nucleotides: 6. Here the CDR3 reads CASSSDRVSGYTF. The CDR3 DNA reads as TGTGCCAGCTCATCGGACAGGGTTAGTGGCTACACCTTC.

V is TRBV5-5 and J is TRBJ2-5; TRBD2 might be the D (6 bases). The CDR3 runs 14 residues. V was clipped by 4 bases and J by 4 bases, with 14 bases between them. Germline lookup yields CDR1 SGHKS and CDR2 YYEKEE (reference sequence). CDR3 DNA sequence: TGTGCCAGCAGCCATGGATCGGGAGTAGAGACCCAGTACTTC. This gives the protein CASSHGSGVETQYF.

The chain combines TRBV6-5 with TRBJ2-7; D is uncertain. The germline V gene encodes CDR1 MNHEY and CDR2 SVGAGI. This CDR3 has 11 residues. Trimming stripped 8 bases from V and 4 bases from J, with 9 bases between. CDR3 loop: CASESRYEQYF. The CDR3 region has the DNA TGTGCCAGCGAGTCGCGGTACGAGCAGTACTTC.

This chain connects TRBV28 to TRBJ1-2; possible D gene TRBD1, 5 bases. This CDR3 is 13 amino acids long. Trimming cost V 8 bases and J 4 bases, with 14 bases left between them. CDR1 and CDR2 from the germline V gene are MDHEN and SYDVKM. CDR3 in amino acids: CASAQRGPYGYTF. The CDR3 bases are TGTGCCAGCGCGCAGCGGGGACCCTATGGCTACACCTTC.

In its sample, this clone was seen once. This rearrangement joins TRBV6-6 to TRBJ2-2; D assignment may be TRBD1 or TRBD2 (5 bases each). The V end lost 10 bases, the J end lost 3 bases, and 15 bases lay between the germline ends. The CDR3 totals 14 residues. The germline gives CDR1 MNHNY, CDR2 SVGAGI (reference sequence). The CDR3 protein is CATQTAEHTGELFF. As DNA, the CDR3 is TGTGCCACCCAGACAGCGGAGCACACCGGGGAGCTGTTTTTT.